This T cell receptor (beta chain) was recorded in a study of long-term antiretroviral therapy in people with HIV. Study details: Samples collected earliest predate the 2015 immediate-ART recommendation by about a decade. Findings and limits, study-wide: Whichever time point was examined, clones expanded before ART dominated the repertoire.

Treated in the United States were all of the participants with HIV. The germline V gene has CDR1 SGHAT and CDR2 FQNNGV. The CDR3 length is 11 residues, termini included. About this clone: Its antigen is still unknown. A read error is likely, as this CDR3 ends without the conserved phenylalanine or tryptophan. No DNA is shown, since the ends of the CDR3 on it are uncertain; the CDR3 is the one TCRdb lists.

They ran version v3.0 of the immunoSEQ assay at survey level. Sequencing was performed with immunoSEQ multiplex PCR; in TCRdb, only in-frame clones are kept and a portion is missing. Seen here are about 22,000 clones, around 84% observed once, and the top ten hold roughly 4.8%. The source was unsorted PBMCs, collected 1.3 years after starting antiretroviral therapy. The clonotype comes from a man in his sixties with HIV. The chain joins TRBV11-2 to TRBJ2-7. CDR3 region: CASSLGNRIAL.